This T cell receptor (beta chain) was captured in a study of T cell responses to AZD1222 COVID-19 vaccine. Findings and limits, study-wide: Close to half of all spike-specific TCRs reportedly target regions of the variants that are unmutated. Recipients of two AZD1222 doses showed rising Spike-specific TCR breadth and depth.

The table came from immunoSEQ multiplex PCR; TCRdb's copy has only in-frame clones and leaves some out. The data hold over 110,000 clones, with roughly 93% observed a single time. As concerns this clone: Its antigen is currently unknown.

The source material was peripheral blood, sampled 28 days after the second AZD1222 dose. This TCR was sampled from an adult who received the AZD1222 COVID-19 vaccine.

The CDR3 region has the DNA TGCGCCAGCAGCTTGGTTGGAGGGGATGGCTACACCTTC. Amino acid sequence: CASSLVGGDGYTF. The chain joins TRBV5-1 to TRBJ1-2; D is possibly TRBD1 (5 bases). The V gene lost 0 bases and the J gene lost 6 bases, with 9 bases spanning the gap. The germline CDR1 and CDR2 sequences are SGHRS and YFSETQ. This CDR3 is 13 amino acids long.